Reported below is one T cell receptor beta chain. The antigen remains undetermined. The primer mix had 60 Vbeta and 13 Jbeta primers. Some clones are missing from TCRdb's copy, which holds only in-frame ones; the method was immunoSEQ multiplex PCR. The repertoire shows fewer than 95,000 clones; the top ten hold 4.5% to 5%. Trimming left V 1 base short and J 3 bases short, with 10 bases between. The V gene's germline CDR1 is SGHVS and CDR2 FQNEAQ. The CDR3 loop spans 15 amino acids. These data originate in a study of cytomegalovirus exposure and HLA in healthy donors. Broader study findings: What a later analysis reportedly showed was that an Asian-associated ancestry cluster had fewer N-insertions than the approximately 670-donor mean.

This clonotype was obtained from a woman in her 40s in good health and CMV-seropositive. The sequencing sample was made of PBMCs. This chain uses TRBV7-8 with TRBJ1-3, with a weak D call TRBD1 (6 bases). CDR3 loop: CASSLDSRGGNTIYF. CDR3 DNA sequence: TGTGCCAGCAGCTTAGATTCCAGGGGTGGAAACACCATATATTTT.